The following is a T cell receptor beta chain sequence with its context. Its specificity is unknown. V gave up 4 bases and J gave up 3 bases, with 13 bases separating them. The CDR3 has 15 residues. Germline-derived CDR1 and CDR2 are ENHRY and SYGVKD. TCRdb keeps only in-frame clones here, not all; method: immunoSEQ multiplex PCR. The sample comprises 80,000 to 100,000 clones, roughly 90% of which are singletons, and approximately 0.11% rests with the top ten. The entry originates in a study of graft-versus-host responses after intestinal transplantation. The chain has TRBV10-3 and TRBJ2-1; D unclear. The source was unstimulated CD4+ T cells sorted from spleen or lymph node cells, collected before intestinal transplant. The TCR was taken from a human donor who received an intestinal transplant. In DNA, the CDR3 is TGTGCCATCAGTGCAACGTCCGGTTACTACAATGAGCAGTTCTTC. As protein: CAISATSGYYNEQFF.